Listed below are T cell receptor beta chains from one sample, sequenced in a study of cytomegalovirus exposure and HLA in healthy donors. TCRdb's copy holds only in-frame clones and misses some; the assay was immunoSEQ multiplex PCR. The sample includes approximately 32,000 clones, around 69% of them seen just once. The sequenced sample was PBMCs. The receptors stem from a woman aged 25 to 39 in good health and CMV-seropositive. The CDR3 runs from the conserved cysteine through the conserved F or W. The D gene is left open where the match is weak. Clone size is shown for a subset of rows, as once, few, many or a class of expanded clone.

- TRBJ1-4 TRBV6-5 - TGTGCCAGCAGTTATCTACAGTCTAATGAAAAACTGTTTTTT CASSYLQSNEKLFF
few TRBJ2-3 TRBV6-6 - TGTGCCAGCAGCCAGAAACTCGACAGTACGGATACGCAGTATTTT CASSQKLDSTDTQYF
few TRBJ1-1 TRBV2 - TGTGCCAGCAGTGAAACCACAGTCATGAACACTGAAGCTTTCTTT CASSETTVMNTEAFF
- TRBJ1-5 TRBV10-2 - TGCGCCAGCAGTGAGGGCAGACAGAATCAGCCCCAGCATTTT CASSEGRQNQPQHF
- TRBJ1-5 TRBV11-2 TRBD1 TGTGCCAGCAGCCTAGTCACCCCGGGACAGGTGAACAATCAGCCCCAGCATTTT CASSLVTPGQVNNQPQHF
- TRBJ2-1 TRBV7-9 TRBD2 TGTGCCAGCAGCCGCTCGCTAGCGGGGGCCGTCGGGGAGCAGTTCTTC CASSRSLAGAVGEQFF
- TRBJ2-3 TRBV19 TRBD2 TGTGCCAGTAGACCAAGACTAGCGGGGGGGCCCAGACCAGATACGCAGTATTTT CASRPRLAGGPRPDTQYF
few TRBJ2-7 TRBV28 TRBD1 TGTGCCAGCAAGGGGACAGTTTACGAGCAGTACTTC CASKGTVYEQYF
- TRBJ1-6 TRBV21-1 - TGTGCCAGCAGCAACCTCGGGACAGTAGCCTATAATTCACCCCTCCACTTT CASSNLGTVAYNSPLHF
- TRBJ1-1 TRBV7-3 - TGTGCCAGCAGCTTAACTCCAGGGCAGAACACTGAAGCTTTCTTT CASSLTPGQNTEAFF
- TRBJ1-5 TRBV27 - TGTGCCAGCTCCGCACGGACAGGCAATCAGCCCCAGCATTTT CASSARTGNQPQHF
- TRBJ2-1 TRBV7-8 TRBD2 TGTGCCAGCAGGTGGCTAGCGGGAGCTATAAGTGAGCAGTTCTTC CASRWLAGAISEQFF
- TRBJ2-7 TRBV6-5 TRBD1 TGTGCCAGCAGTTACTCAACAGGGGCCTACGAGCAGTACTTC CASSYSTGAYEQYF
- TRBJ2-6 TRBV19 TRBD1 TGTGCCAGTAGACCAGTCCCGGGACAGGGGTATGGGGCCAACGTCCTGACTTTC CASRPVPGQGYGANVLTF
once TRBJ2-1 TRBV29-1 TRBD1 TGCAGCGTTCGGACAGGCGGCGTTAATGAGCAGTTCTTC CSVRTGGVNEQFF
- TRBJ2-3 TRBV7-9 TRBD2 TGTGCCACCAAAGCGGGAGTTATAGATACGCAGTATTTT CATKAGVIDTQYF
- TRBJ2-1 TRBV7-3 TRBD1 TGTGCCAGCAGCTTAGCCGGGACAGGGAACAATGAGCAGTTCTTC CASSLAGTGNNEQFF